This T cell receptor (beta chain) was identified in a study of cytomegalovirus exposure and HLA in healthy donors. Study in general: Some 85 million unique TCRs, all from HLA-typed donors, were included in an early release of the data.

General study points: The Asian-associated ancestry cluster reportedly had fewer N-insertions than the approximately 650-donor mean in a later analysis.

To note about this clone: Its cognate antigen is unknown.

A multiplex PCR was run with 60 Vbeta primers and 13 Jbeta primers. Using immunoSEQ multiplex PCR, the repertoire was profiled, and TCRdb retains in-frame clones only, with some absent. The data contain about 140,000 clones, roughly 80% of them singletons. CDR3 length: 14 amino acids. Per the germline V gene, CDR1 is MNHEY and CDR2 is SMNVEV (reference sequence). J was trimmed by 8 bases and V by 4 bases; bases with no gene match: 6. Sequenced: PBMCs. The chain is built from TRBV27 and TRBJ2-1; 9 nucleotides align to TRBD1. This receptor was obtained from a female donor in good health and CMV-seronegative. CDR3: CASSWTGDLYEQFF. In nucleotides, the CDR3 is TGTGCCAGCAGTTGGACAGGGGATTTGTATGAGCAGTTCTTC.